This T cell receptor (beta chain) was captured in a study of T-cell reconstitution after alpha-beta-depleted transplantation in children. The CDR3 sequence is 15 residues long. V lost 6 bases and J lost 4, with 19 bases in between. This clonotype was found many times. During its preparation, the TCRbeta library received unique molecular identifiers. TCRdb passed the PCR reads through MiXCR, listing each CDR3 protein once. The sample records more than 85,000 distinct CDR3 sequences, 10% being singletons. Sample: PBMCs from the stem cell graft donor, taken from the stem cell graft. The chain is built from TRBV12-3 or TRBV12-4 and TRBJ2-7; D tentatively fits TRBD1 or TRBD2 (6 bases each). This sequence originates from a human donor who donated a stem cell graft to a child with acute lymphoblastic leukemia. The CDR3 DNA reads TGTGCCAGCAGCCCCTTAGGGGGGATTTTGTACGAGCAGTACTTC. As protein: CASSPLGGILYEQYF.